This entry lists 26 T cell receptor beta chains sequenced from one sample in a study of T cell responses to AZD1222 COVID-19 vaccine. Here immunoSEQ multiplex PCR was the method, and the copy in TCRdb shows in-frame clones only, minus some. Seen here are 50,000 to 70,000 clones, about 86% observed once, and the top ten hold roughly 7.2%. The source material was peripheral blood, sampled 28 days after the second AZD1222 dose. The source of these receptors is an adult who received the AZD1222 COVID-19 vaccine.

The chain employs TRBV19 and TRBJ2-7; D gene uncertain. From germline, CDR1 is LNHDA and CDR2 SQIVND (reference sequence). This CDR3 is built from 11 residues. V was trimmed by 4 bases and J by 7 bases, leaving 8 bases between them. DNA for the CDR3: TGTGCCAGTAGTAACCAGAATGAGCAGTACTTC. Its translation is CASSNQNEQYF.

The chain joins TRBV5-1 to TRBJ1-1; D gene ambiguous. CDR1 and CDR2 (germline): SGHRS, YFSETQ. V lost 0 bases and J lost 6, with 12 bases in between. The CDR3 consists of 14 residues. The CDR3 here is CASSLASSGAEAFF. CDR3 in DNA: TGCGCCAGCAGCTTGGCTTCGTCGGGCGCTGAAGCTTTCTTT.

This clone was picked up a small number of times. This chain uses TRBV3-1 (or the pseudogene TRBV3-2) with TRBJ1-1; tentatively, D is TRBD1 (5 bases). V was shortened by 4 bases and J by 6 bases, with 15 bases between the two germline ends. Germline lookup yields CDR1 LGHDT and CDR2 YNNKEL (reference sequence). The CDR3 is made up of 14 amino acids. The CDR3 reads CASSLTTARAEAFF. DNA for the CDR3: TGTGCCAGCAGCCTCACGACAGCTCGGGCTGAAGCTTTCTTT.

The chain joins TRBV28 to TRBJ2-7; weak D call: TRBD2 (6 bases). The germline V gene has CDR1 MDHEN and CDR2 SYDVKM. V lost 4 bases to trimming and J lost 3 bases, with 16 bases between them. The CDR3 has 15 amino acids. The CDR3 DNA reads TGTGCCAGCAGTTCCCCCGGAGGGTCGCGCTACGAGCAGTACTTC. Its protein product is CASSSPGGSRYEQYF.

The chain uses TRBV19 and TRBJ1-1, with 8 bases identical to TRBD1. There are 14 residues in the CDR3. With 2 bases clipped from V and 1 base from J, the junction kept 0 bases outside the gene matches. Germline V gives CDR1 LNHDA, CDR2 SQIVND (reference sequence). In DNA form, the CDR3 reads TGTGCCAGTAGTATACAGGGGGCGAACACTGAAGCTTTCTTT. This translates into CASSIQGANTEAFF.

V and J are TRBV28 and TRBJ1-3, with D hard to call. Germline values: CDR1 MDHEN, CDR2 SYDVKM. This CDR3 comprises 11 residues. V was shortened by 5 bases and J by 7 bases, with 6 bases between the two germline ends. The CDR3 protein is CASSQANTIYF. For the CDR3, the DNA is TGTGCCAGCAGTCAAGCGAACACCATATATTTT.

The chain links TRBV5-5 to TRBJ1-2, with D perhaps TRBD1 (5 bases). Germline V gene lookup returns CDR1 SGHKS and CDR2 YYEKEE (reference sequence). CDR3 length equals 15 residues. V lost 0 bases to trimming and J lost 2 bases, with 11 bases between them. The CDR3 sequence is CASSLGPEGNYGYTF. The CDR3 bases are TGTGCCAGCAGCTTGGGCCCCGAGGGGAACTATGGCTACACCTTC.

The V and J genes are TRBV2 and TRBJ2-7; unclear D gene. The CDR3 spans 11 residues. V lost 4 bases, J lost 13 bases, and 14 bases lay in between. Germline CDR1 is SNHLY and CDR2 is FYNNEI. CDR3 nucleotides: TGTGCCAGCAGTGCCAACACGATTAGATACTTC. Residues: CASSANTIRYF. Combining the CDR3 with reference TRBV2 and TRBJ2-7 gives the whole variable domain EPEVTQTPSHQVTQMGQEVILRCVPISNHLYFYWYRQILGQKVEFLVSFYNNEISEKSEIFDDQFSVERPDGSNFTLKIRSTKLEDSAMYFCASSANTIRYFGPGTRLTVT.

J is TRBJ1-5 and V is TRBV30; possible D gene TRBD1, 5 bases. CDR3 length: 14 residues. CDR1 is GTSNPN and CDR2 is SVGIG in the germline V gene (reference sequence). V was trimmed by 4 bases and J by 0 bases, leaving 10 bases between them. The CDR3 bases are TGTGCCTGGACGCTGGACATTAGCAATCAGCCCCAGCATTTT. Translated, it gives CAWTLDISNQPQHF.

The genes are TRBV19 and TRBJ1-5, with no clear D. The CDR3 loop spans 13 amino acids. CDR1 LNHDA and CDR2 SQIVND come from the germline V gene (reference sequence). The germline V and J ends were trimmed by 5 bases and 5 bases, with 10 bases remaining between them. The CDR3 DNA reads as TGTGCCAGTAGTGCCGTGGGGTATCAGCCCCAGCATTTT. Translated: CASSAVGYQPQHF.

The rearrangement uses TRBV7-8 and TRBJ1-4, with D tentatively TRBD1 (5 bases). The germline V gene encodes CDR1 SGHVS and CDR2 FQNEAQ. CDR3 length: 14 residues. Trimming removed 3 bases from V and 13 bases from J, with 18 bases in between. The CDR3 nucleotides are TGTGCCAGCAGCTTGTCCCCCTTGGGGGTTCGACTGTTTTTT. The encoded protein is CASSLSPLGVRLFF.

The CDR3 DNA is TGTGCCAGCAGCAAGCAGGGATTCTATGGCTACACCTTC. Its protein is CASSKQGFYGYTF. The chain recombines TRBV21-1 with TRBJ1-2; the table calls TRBD1, which could not be checked here. TRBV21-1 is flagged as a pseudogene. CDR3 length: 13 residues.

The chain has TRBV4-3 and TRBJ2-3, with D possibly TRBD2 on 5 matching bases. CDR3 length: 16 residues. Germline lookup yields CDR1 LGHNA and CDR2 YSLEER. V lost 0 bases and J 3 bases, leaving 13 bases between the germline ends. DNA of the CDR3: TGCGCCAGCAGCCAAGATTATATTCGGGGTACAGATACGCAGTATTTT. Translation: CASSQDYIRGTDTQYF.

The gene calls are TRBV18 and TRBJ2-2, with D maybe TRBD2 (5 bases). The ends were cut back, 1 base at V and 0 bases at J, with 9 bases in the middle. Germline V CDR1 and CDR2: KGHSH, LQKENI. The CDR3 has 16 amino acids. CDR3 nucleotide sequence: TGTGCCAGCTCACCACGGGCGGGCCCGAACACCGGGGAGCTGTTTTTT. It is translated as CASSPRAGPNTGELFF.

The chain carries TRBV5-4 and TRBJ2-7, with 9 nucleotides matching TRBD2. This CDR3 comprises 15 residues. Per the germline V gene, CDR1 is SGHNT and CDR2 is YYREEE (reference sequence). V was clipped by 0 bases and J by 4 bases; unmatched bases: 5. CDR3 nucleotides: TGTGCCAGCAGCTTGGCCCTAGCGGGGATATACGAGCAGTACTTC. It specifies CASSLALAGIYEQYF.

This clone was seen just once. The rearrangement joins TRBV7-9 to TRBJ2-3; 8 bases agree with TRBD1. Germline assignment: CDR1 SEHNR and CDR2 FQNEAQ (reference sequence). The CDR3 is 16 amino acids. V dropped 4 bases and J dropped 1; count of bases not matched to a gene: 7. DNA for the CDR3: TGTGCCAGCAGCTCTTCCAGGGGGCTAGGCACAGATACGCAGTATTTT. Its protein product is CASSSSRGLGTDTQYF.

This chain uses TRBV6-2 or TRBV6-3 with TRBJ1-5; no clear D gene. This CDR3 spans 16 amino acids. Deletions cut 6 bases from V and 0 bases from J, with 15 bases between. Germline CDR1 and CDR2: MNHEY and SVGEGT. This CDR3 is CASSSNREYSNQPQHF. The CDR3 DNA follows: TGTGCCAGCAGCTCAAACCGGGAGTATAGCAATCAGCCCCAGCATTTT.

In its sample, this clone was seen once. The chain carries TRBV6-5 and TRBJ2-3; D gene ambiguous. This CDR3 has 12 amino acids. Germline CDR1 is MNHEY and CDR2 is SVGAGI. V was clipped by 6 bases and J by 7 bases, with 11 bases between them. CDR3 residues: CASSRPGNTQYF. DNA for the CDR3: TGTGCCAGCAGCCGGCCTGGGAATACGCAGTATTTT.

The CDR3 coding sequence is TGTGCCAGCAGTTTCAGGACAGCAGAACCCCATTCACCCCTCCACTTT. Amino acids: CASSFRTAEPHSPLHF. The gene calls are TRBV6-5 and TRBJ1-6; a weak D match, TRBD1 (6 bases). With 4 bases removed from V and 8 bases from J, the gap between germline ends came to 18 bases. The CDR3 is 16 residues long. Germline V gene sequence: CDR1 MNHEY, CDR2 SVGAGI.

The gene calls are TRBV28 and TRBJ1-6, with unresolved D. CDR3 length: 12 amino acids. Germline CDR1 MDHEN, CDR2 SYDVKM. V was trimmed by 3 bases and J by 9 bases, leaving 6 bases between them. Written as DNA, the CDR3 is TGTGCCAGCAGTTTGATAGGTTCACCCCTCCACTTT. Encoded protein: CASSLIGSPLHF.

This chain uses TRBV6-4 with TRBJ2-3; D is unclear. CDR1 and CDR2 (germline): MRHNA, SNTAGT. CDR3 length: 13 amino acids. V shed 7 bases and J shed 5 bases, with 13 bases lying between them. The DNA of the CDR3 is TGTGCCAGCACCACCCGACCTGGAGATACGCAGTATTTT. Encoded protein: CASTTRPGDTQYF.

The sample holds one count of this clone. The gene calls are TRBV28 and TRBJ1-5; 8 bases align to TRBD1. Germline V gene sequence: CDR1 MDHEN, CDR2 SYDVKM. The CDR3 sequence is 12 residues long. J was trimmed by 15 bases and V by 6 bases; bases with no gene match: 10. The CDR3 nucleotides read TGTGCCAGCAGAGTTACAGGGGGTATGGGGCATTTT. Encoded protein: CASRVTGGMGHF.

The genes are TRBV7-1 and TRBJ2-1; D is ambiguous. TRBV7-1 is annotated as an ORF whose role is uncertain. The CDR3 covers 9 residues. Trimming removed 3 bases at V and 14 bases at J, with 5 bases between. The CDR3 spells CASSSQEFF. The DNA of the CDR3 is TGTGCCAGCAGCTCTCAGGAGTTCTTC.

Comments on this clone: This CDR3 fails to terminate in the conserved phenylalanine or tryptophan, so it likely reflects a read error. It is unclear where the CDR3 begins or ends on the DNA, so no DNA is shown, and the CDR3 is as TCRdb lists it. This chain links TRBV10-1 with TRBJ2-3; the table's TRBD2 call for D was not verified on the DNA. Counting both end residues, the CDR3 totals 12 amino acids. Per germline, CDR1 WNHNN and CDR2 SYGVQD (reference sequence). This CDR3 is CASISTSGSAGD.

The chain employs TRBV6-1 and TRBJ1-5; D not certain. The CDR3 length is 15 residues. Germline V gives CDR1 MNHNS, CDR2 SASEGT. Trimming pared 3 bases from V and 9 bases from J, leaving 18 bases between. The CDR3 DNA follows: TGTGCCAGCAGTGATAGGCGGCAGCCCTTGGGGCCCCAGCATTTT. Encoded protein: CASSDRRQPLGPQHF.

The rearrangement links TRBV5-1 to TRBJ2-7, with 13 bases aligning to TRBD2. Looked up from germline, CDR1 is SGHRS and CDR2 is YFSETQ. V lost 4 bases and J lost 5; bases outside the gene matches: 12. This CDR3 spans 17 amino acids. CDR3 loop: CASSPPLAGGKSDEQYF. The CDR3 DNA sequence: TGCGCCAGCAGCCCCCCACTAGCGGGAGGGAAAAGCGACGAGCAGTACTTC.